Listed here is a single T cell receptor (beta chain). Its antigen is as yet unknown. Measured with immunoSEQ multiplex PCR; TCRdb has only the in-frame clones, and not every one. This table holds more than 85,000 clones, 85% to 90% found once. The sample comes from a study of T cell responses to AZD1222 COVID-19 vaccine. Broader study findings: Rises in breadth and depth of Spike-specific TCRs came after two AZD1222 doses.

V lost 2 bases to trimming and J lost 5 bases; unmatched junction nucleotides: 7. Germline CDR1 and CDR2: SGHRS and YFSETQ. CDR3 size: 16 residues. The TCR was taken from an adult in good health. This chain uses TRBV5-1 with TRBJ1-6; 7 nucleotides line up with TRBD1. Source: peripheral blood, taken on day 0 of AZD1222 vaccination. Here the CDR3 reads CASSFTGAINNSPLHF. The CDR3 DNA is TGCGCCAGCAGCTTTACAGGGGCGATAAATAATTCACCCCTCCACTTT.